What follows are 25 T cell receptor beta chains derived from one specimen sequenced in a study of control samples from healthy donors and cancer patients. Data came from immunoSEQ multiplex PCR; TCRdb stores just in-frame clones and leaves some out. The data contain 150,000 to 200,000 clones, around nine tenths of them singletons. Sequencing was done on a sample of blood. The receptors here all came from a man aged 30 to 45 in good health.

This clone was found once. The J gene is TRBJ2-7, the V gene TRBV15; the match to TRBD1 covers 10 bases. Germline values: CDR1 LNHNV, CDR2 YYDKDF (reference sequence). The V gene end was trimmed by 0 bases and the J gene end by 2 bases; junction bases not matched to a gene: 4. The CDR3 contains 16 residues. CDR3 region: CATSRDRGTGAYEQYF. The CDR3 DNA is TGTGCCACCAGCAGAGATCGGGGGACAGGGGCCTACGAGCAGTACTTC.

In nucleotides, the CDR3 is TGTGCCAGTAGTCAGGAGGGTGGACAGCCGAATTCACCCCTCCACTTT. It is translated as CASSQEGGQPNSPLHF. The chain links TRBV19 to TRBJ1-6; perhaps TRBD1 as D (6 bases). Germline CDR1 is LNHDA and CDR2 is SQIVND (reference sequence). V was shortened by 5 bases and J by 7 bases, with 18 bases between the two germline ends. The CDR3 extends over 16 amino acids.

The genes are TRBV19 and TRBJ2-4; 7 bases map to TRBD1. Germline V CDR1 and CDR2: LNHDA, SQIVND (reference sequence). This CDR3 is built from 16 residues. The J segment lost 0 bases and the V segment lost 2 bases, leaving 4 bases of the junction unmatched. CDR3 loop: CASSIRGQLAKNIQYF. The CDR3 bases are TGTGCCAGTAGTATAAGGGGGCAGCTAGCCAAAAACATTCAGTACTTC.

CDR3 amino acids: CASSPGQYNTGELFF. In DNA form, the CDR3 reads TGTGCCAGCAGCCCTGGACAGTACAACACCGGGGAGCTGTTTTTT. V is TRBV7-2 and J is TRBJ2-2, with a weak D call TRBD1 (6 bases). Looked up from germline, CDR1 is SGHTA and CDR2 is FQGNSA. V was trimmed by 5 bases and J by 2 bases, leaving 12 bases between them. The CDR3 sequence is 15 residues long.

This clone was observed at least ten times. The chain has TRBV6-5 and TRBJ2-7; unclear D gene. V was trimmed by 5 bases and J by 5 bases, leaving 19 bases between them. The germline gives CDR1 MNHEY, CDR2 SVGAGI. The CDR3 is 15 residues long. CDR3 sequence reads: CASSLGPFLWNEQYF. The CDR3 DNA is TGTGCCAGCAGTCTAGGCCCCTTCTTATGGAACGAGCAGTACTTC.

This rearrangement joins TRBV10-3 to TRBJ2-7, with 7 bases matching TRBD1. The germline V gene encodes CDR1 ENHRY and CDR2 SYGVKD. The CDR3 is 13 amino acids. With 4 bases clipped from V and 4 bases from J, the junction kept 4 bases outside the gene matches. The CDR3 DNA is TGTGCCATCAGTGGGCAGGGGGTGTACGAGCAGTACTTC. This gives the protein CAISGQGVYEQYF.

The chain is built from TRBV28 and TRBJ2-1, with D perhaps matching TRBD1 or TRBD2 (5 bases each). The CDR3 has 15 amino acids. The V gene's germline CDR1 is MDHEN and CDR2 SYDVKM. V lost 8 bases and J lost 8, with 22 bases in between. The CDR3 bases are TGTGCCAGCGGGGGTCTGGGACGCGCCCTAGATGAGCAGTTCTTC. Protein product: CASGGLGRALDEQFF.

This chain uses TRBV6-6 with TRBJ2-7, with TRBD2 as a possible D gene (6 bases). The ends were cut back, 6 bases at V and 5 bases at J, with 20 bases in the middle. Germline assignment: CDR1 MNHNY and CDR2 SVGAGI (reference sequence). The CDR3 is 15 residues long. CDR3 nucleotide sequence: TGTGCCAGCAGACCCCGGGACTTAGGAGTCCACGAGCAGTACTTC. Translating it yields CASRPRDLGVHEQYF.

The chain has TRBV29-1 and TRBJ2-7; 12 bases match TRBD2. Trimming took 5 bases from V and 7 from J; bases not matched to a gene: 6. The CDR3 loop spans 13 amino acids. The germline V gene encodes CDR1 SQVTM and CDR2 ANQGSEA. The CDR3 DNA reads TGCAGCGTTCAAGGACTAGCGGGAAAAGAGCAGTACTTC. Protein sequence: CSVQGLAGKEQYF.

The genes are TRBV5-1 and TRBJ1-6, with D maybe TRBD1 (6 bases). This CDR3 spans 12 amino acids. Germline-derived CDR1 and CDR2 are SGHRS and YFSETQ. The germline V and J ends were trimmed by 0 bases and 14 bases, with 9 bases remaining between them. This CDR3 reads CASSLEQGSLHF. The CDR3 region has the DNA TGCGCCAGCAGCTTGGAACAGGGTTCCCTCCACTTT.

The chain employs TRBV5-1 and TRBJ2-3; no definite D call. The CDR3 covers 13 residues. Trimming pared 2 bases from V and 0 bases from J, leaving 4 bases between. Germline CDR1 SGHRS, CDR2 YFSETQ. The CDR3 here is CASSLGSTDTQYF. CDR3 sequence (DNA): TGCGCCAGCAGCTTAGGGAGCACAGATACGCAGTATTTT.

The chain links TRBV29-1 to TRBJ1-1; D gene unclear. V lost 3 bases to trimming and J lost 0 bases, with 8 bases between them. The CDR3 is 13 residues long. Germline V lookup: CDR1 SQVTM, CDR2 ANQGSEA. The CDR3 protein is CSVENSMNTEAFF. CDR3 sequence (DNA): TGCAGCGTTGAGAACAGCATGAACACTGAAGCTTTCTTT.

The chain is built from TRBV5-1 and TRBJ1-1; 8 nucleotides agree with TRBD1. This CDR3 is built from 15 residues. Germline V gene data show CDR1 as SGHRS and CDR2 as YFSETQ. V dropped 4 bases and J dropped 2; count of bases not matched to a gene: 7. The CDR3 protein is CASSPGDRKNTEAFF. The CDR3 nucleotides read TGCGCCAGCAGCCCCGGGGACAGGAAAAACACTGAAGCTTTCTTT.

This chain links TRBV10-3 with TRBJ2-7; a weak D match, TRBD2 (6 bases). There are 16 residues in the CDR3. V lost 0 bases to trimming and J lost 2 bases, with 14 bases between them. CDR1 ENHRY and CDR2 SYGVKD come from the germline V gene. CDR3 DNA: TGTGCCATCAGTGAGTCCATTGGGGACTCCGCCTACGAGCAGTACTTC. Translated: CAISESIGDSAYEQYF.

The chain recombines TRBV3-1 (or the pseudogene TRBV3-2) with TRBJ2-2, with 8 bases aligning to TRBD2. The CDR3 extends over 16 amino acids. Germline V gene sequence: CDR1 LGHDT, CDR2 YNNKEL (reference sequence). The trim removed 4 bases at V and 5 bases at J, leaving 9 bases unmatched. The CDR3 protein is CASSPRGGTLTGELFF. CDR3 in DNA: TGTGCCAGCAGCCCCCGGGGGGGGACTTTAACCGGGGAGCTGTTTTTT.

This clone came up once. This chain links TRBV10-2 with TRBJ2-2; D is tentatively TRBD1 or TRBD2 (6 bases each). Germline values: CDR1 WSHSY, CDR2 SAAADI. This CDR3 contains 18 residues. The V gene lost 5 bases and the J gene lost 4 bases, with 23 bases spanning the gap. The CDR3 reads CASSRRGVRMTATGELFF. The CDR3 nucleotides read TGCGCCAGCAGTCGAAGGGGGGTGAGGATGACTGCCACCGGGGAGCTGTTTTTT.

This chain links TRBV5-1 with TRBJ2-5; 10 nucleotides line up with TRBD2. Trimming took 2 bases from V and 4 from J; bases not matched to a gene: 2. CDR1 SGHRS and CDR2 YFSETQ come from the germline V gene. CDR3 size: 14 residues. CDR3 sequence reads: CASSLRLAGETQYF. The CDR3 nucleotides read TGCGCCAGCAGCTTAAGACTAGCGGGAGAGACCCAGTACTTC.

The CDR3 here is CASQGANEQFF. CDR3 nucleotide sequence: TGTGCCAGCCAAGGGGCGAATGAGCAGTTCTTC. The genes are TRBV12-3 or TRBV12-4 and TRBJ2-1; TRBD1 might be the D (5 bases). The CDR3 consists of 11 residues. Trimming pared 8 bases from V and 7 bases from J, leaving 9 bases between.

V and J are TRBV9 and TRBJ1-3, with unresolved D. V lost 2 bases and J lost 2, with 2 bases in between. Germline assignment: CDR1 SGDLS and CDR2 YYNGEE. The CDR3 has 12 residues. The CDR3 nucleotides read TGTGCCAGCAGCGTGACTGGAAACACCATATATTTT. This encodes CASSVTGNTIYF.

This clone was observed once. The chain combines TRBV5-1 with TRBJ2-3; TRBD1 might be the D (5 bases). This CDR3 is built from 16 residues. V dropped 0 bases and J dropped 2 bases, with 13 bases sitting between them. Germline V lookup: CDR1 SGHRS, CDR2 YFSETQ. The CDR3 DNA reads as TGCGCCAGCAGCTTGGTGCCAGCAGGGATCACAGATACGCAGTATTTT. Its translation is CASSLVPAGITDTQYF. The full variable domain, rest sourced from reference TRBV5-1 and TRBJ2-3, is KAGVTQTPRYLIKTRGQQVTLSCSPISGHRSVSWYQQTPGQGLQFLFEYFSETQRNKGNFPGRFSGRQFSNSRSEMNVSTLELGDSALYLCASSLVPAGITDTQYFGPGTRLTVL.

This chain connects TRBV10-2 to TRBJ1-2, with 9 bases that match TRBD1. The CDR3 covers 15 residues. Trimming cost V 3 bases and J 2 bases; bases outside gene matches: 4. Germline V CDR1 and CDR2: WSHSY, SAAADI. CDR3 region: CASSETGTGNYGYTF. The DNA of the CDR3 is TGCGCCAGCAGTGAAACCGGGACAGGGAACTATGGCTACACCTTC.

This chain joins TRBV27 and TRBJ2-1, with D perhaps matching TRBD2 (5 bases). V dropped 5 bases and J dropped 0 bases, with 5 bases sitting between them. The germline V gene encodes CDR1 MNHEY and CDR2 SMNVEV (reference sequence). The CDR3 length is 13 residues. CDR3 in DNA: TGTGCCAGCAGTACTAGCTCCTACAATGAGCAGTTCTTC. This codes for CASSTSSYNEQFF.

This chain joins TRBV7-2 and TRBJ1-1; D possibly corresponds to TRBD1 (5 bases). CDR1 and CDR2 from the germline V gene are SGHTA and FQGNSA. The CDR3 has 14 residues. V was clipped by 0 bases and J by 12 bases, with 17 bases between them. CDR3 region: CASSLAQLQGRPFF. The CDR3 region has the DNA TGTGCCAGCAGCTTAGCCCAGTTGCAGGGACGACCTTTCTTT.

CDR3 loop: CASIQRTSGEKTQYF. CDR3 nucleotides: TGTGCCAGCATCCAAAGGACTAGCGGGGAAAAGACCCAGTACTTC. V gene TRBV5-6 combines with J gene TRBJ2-5; 12 bases map to TRBD2. The germline V gene encodes CDR1 SGHDT and CDR2 YYEEEE. The CDR3 has 15 residues. The trim removed 6 bases at V and 6 bases at J, leaving 9 bases unmatched.

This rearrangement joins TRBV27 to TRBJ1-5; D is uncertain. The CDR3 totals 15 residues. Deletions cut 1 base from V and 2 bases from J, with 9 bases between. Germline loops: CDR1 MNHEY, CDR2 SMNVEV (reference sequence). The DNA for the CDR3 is TGTGCCAGCAGTTTATGGGGATCGGGCAATCAGCCCCAGCATTTT. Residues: CASSLWGSGNQPQHF.